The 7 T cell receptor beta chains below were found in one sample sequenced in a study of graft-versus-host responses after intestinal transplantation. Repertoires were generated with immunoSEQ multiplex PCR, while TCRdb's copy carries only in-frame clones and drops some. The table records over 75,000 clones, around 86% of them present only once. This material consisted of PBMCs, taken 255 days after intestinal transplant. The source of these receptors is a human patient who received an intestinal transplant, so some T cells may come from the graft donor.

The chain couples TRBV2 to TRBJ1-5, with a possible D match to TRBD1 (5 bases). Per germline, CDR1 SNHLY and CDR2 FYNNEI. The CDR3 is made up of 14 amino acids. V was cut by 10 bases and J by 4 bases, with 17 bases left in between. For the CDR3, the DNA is TGTGCCACCCGGGGGGAAGGGTTTAATCAGCCCCAGCATTTT. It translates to CATRGEGFNQPQHF.

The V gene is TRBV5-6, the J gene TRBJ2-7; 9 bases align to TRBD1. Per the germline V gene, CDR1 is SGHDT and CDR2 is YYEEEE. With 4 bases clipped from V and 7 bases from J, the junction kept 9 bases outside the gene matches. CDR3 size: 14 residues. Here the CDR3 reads CASSPGTGFEEQYF. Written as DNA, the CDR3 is TGTGCCAGCAGCCCCGGGACAGGGTTTGAAGAGCAGTACTTC. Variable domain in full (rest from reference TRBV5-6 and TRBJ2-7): DAGVTQSPTHLIKTRGQQVTLRCSPKSGHDTVSWYQQALGQGPQFIFQYYEEEERQRGNFPDRFSGHQFPNYSSELNVNALLLGDSALYLCASSPGTGFEEQYFGPGTRLTVT.

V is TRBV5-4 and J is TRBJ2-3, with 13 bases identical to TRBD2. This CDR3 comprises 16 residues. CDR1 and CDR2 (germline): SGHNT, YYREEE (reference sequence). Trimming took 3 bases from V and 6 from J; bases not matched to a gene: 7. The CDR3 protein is CASSSGLAGVLDTQYF. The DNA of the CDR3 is TGTGCCAGCAGCTCTGGACTAGCGGGGGTACTCGATACGCAGTATTTT.

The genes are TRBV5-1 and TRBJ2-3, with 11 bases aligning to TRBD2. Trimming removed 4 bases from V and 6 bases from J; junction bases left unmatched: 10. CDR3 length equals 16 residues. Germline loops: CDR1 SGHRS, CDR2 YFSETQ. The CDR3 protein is CASSPLAGGTRDTQYF. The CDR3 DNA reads TGCGCCAGCAGCCCTCTAGCGGGGGGCACCCGCGATACGCAGTATTTT.

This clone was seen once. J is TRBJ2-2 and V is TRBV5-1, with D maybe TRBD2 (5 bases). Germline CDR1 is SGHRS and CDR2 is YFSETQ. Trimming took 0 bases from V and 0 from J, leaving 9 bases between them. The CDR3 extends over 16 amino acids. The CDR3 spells CASSLEGSANTGELFF. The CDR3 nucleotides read TGCGCCAGCAGCTTGGAGGGTAGCGCGAACACCGGGGAGCTGTTTTTT. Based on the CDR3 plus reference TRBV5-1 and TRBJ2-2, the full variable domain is KAGVTQTPRYLIKTRGQQVTLSCSPISGHRSVSWYQQTPGQGLQFLFEYFSETQRNKGNFPGRFSGRQFSNSRSEMNVSTLELGDSALYLCASSLEGSANTGELFFGEGSRLTVL.

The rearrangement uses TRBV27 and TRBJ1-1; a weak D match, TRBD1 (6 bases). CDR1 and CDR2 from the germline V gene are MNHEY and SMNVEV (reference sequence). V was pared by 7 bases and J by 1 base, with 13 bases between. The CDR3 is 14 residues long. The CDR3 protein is CASTRGGTNTEAFF. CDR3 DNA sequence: TGTGCCAGCACCCGAGGGGGTACGAACACTGAAGCTTTCTTT.

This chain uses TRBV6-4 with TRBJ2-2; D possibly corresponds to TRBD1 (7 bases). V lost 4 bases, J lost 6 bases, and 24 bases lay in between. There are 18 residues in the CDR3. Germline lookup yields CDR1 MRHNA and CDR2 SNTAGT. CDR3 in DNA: TGTGCCAGCAGTGCCTCACGGGCGCAGGGGGGTAAAGCCGGGGAGCTGTTTTTT. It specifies CASSASRAQGGKAGELFF.